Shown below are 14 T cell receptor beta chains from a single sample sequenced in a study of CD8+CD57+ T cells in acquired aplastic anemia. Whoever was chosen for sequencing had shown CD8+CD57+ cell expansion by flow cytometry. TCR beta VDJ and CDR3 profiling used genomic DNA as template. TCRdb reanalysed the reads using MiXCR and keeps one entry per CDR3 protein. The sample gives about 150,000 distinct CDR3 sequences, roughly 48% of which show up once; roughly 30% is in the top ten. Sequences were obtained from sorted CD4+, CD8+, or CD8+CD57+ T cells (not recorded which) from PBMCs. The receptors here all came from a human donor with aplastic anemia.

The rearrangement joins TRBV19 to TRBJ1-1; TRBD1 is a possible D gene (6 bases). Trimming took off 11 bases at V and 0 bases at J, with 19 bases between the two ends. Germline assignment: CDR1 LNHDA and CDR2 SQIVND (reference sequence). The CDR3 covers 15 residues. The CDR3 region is CASLGGAGLNTEAFF. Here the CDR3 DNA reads TGTGCCTCCCTCGGGGGGGCAGGATTGAACACTGAAGCTTTCTTT.

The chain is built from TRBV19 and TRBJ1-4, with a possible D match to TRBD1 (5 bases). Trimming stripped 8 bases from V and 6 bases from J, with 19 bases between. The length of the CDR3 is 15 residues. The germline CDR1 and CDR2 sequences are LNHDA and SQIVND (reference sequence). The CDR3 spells CASFPGGGVDEKLFF. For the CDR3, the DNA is TGTGCCAGTTTCCCCGGGGGGGGAGTGGATGAAAAACTGTTTTTT.

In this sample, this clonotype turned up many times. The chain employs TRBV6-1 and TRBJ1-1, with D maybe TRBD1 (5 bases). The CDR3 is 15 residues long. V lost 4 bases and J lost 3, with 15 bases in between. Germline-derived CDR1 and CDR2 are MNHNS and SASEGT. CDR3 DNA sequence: TGTGCCAGCAGTGGGGGGAAGGGGTGGGACACTGAAGCTTTCTTT. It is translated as CASSGGKGWDTEAFF.

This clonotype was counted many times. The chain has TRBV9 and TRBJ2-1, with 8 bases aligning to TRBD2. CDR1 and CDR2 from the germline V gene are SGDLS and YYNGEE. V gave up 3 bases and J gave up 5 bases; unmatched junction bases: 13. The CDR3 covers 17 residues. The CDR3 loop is CASSASTLAANNNEQFF. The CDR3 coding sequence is TGTGCCAGCAGCGCCAGTACACTAGCGGCGAACAACAATGAGCAGTTCTTC.

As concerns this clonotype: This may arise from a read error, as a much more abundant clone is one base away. CDR3 sequence: CASSQLPKGEASF. CDR3 in DNA: TGTGCCAGCAGTCAACTGCCTAAGGGGGAAGCTTCCTTT. This chain links TRBV12-3 or TRBV12-4 with TRBJ1-1; D might be TRBD1 (6 bases). The CDR3 covers 13 residues.

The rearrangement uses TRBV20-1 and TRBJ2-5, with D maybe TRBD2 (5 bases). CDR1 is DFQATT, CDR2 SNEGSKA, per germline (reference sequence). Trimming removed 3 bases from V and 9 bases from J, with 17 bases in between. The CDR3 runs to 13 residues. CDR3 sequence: CSASFGVVRAQYF. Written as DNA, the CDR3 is TGCAGTGCTAGTTTTGGGGTGGTGCGGGCCCAGTACTTC.

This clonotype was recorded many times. CDR3 DNA: TGCAGTGCTGCCGGGGACAACTTGAATCAGCCCCAGCATTTT. Its translation: CSAAGDNLNQPQHF. The V gene is TRBV20-1, the J gene TRBJ1-5; D is possibly TRBD1 (6 bases). The CDR3 covers 14 residues. V lost 5 bases to trimming and J lost 4 bases, with 15 bases between them. Germline CDR1 reads DFQATT; CDR2 reads SNEGSKA (reference sequence).

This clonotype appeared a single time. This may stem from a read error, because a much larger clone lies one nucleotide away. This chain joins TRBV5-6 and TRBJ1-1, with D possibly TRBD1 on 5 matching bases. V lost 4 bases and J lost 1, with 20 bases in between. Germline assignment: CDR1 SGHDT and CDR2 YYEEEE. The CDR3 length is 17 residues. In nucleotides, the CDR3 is TGTGCCAGCAGCCCAATTTTAACCAGGGATACGAACACTGAAGCTTTCTTT. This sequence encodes CASSPILTRDTNTEAFF.

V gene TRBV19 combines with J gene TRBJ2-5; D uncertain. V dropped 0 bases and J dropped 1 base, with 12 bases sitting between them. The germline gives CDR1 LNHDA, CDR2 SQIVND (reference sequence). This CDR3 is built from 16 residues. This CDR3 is CASSIDYSGFQETQYF. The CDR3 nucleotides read TGTGCCAGTAGTATAGACTACTCGGGCTTCCAAGAGACCCAGTACTTC. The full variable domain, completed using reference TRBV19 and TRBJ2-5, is DGGITQSPKYLFRKEGQNVTLSCEQNLNHDAMYWYRQDPGQGLRLIYYSQIVNDFQKGDIAEGYSVSREKKESFPLTVTSAQKNPTAFYLCASSIDYSGFQETQYFGPGTRLLVL.

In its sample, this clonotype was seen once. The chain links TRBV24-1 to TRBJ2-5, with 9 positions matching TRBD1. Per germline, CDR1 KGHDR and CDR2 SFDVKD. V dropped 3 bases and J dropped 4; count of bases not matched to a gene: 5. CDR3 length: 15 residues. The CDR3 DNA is TGTGCCACCAGTGATCCTACAGGGGGCACAGAGACCCAGTACTTC. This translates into CATSDPTGGTETQYF.

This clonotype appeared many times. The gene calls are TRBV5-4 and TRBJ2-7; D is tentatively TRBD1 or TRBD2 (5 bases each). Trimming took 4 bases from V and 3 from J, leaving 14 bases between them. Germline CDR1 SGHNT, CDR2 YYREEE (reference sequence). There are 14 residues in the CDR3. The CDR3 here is CASSRRDDGYEQYF. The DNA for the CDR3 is TGTGCCAGCAGCCGCCGGGACGACGGCTACGAGCAGTACTTC. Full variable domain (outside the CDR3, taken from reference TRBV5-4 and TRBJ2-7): ETGVTQSPTHLIKTRGQQVTLRCSSQSGHNTVSWYQQALGQGPQFIFQYYREEENGRGNFPPRFSGLQFPNYSSELNVNALELDDSALYLCASSRRDDGYEQYFGPGTRLTVT.

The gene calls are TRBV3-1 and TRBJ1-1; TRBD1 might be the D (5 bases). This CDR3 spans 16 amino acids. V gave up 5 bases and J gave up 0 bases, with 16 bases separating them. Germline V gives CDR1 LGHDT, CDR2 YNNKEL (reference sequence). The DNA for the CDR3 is TGTGCCAGCAGCTTCGCCTTACAGGACATGAACACTGAAGCTTTCTTT. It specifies CASSFALQDMNTEAFF.

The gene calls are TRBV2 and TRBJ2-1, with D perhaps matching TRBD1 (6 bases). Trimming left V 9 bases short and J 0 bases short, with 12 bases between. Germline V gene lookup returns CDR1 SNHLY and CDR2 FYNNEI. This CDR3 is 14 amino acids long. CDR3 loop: CARQGTSSYNEQFF. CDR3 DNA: TGTGCCAGACAGGGCACGAGCTCCTACAATGAGCAGTTCTTC.

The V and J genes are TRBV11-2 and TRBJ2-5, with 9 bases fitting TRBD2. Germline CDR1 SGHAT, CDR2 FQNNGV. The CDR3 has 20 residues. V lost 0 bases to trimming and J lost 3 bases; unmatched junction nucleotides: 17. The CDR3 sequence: CASSLEGEGSGRWRKETQYF. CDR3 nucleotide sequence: TGTGCCAGCAGCTTAGAGGGGGAAGGTAGCGGGAGATGGCGGAAAGAGACCCAGTACTTC.